These 17 T cell receptor beta chains share one sample of origin, sequenced in a study of early T cells in non-severe SARS-CoV-2 infection. TCRdb processed the 5' RACE reads anew with MiXCR; each CDR3 protein has one entry. Here the sample spans roughly 120,000 distinct CDR3 sequences, over 9.5% being singletons. Sequences were derived from whole blood, sampled at baseline. Source of these receptors: an adult who was a healthcare worker with PCR-confirmed SARS-CoV-2 infection or an uninfected control (not recorded which).

This chain uses TRBV12-3 or TRBV12-4 with TRBJ1-1, with 9 bases aligning to TRBD1. The CDR3 has 14 amino acids. V was pared by 7 bases and J by 5 bases, with 8 bases of the junction left unmatched. The CDR3: CASIPTGGGTEAFF. CDR3 nucleotide sequence: TGTGCCAGCATACCGACAGGGGGAGGAACTGAAGCTTTCTTT.

This clonotype has only a few counts. The chain has TRBV28 and TRBJ2-1, with 8 bases aligning to TRBD1. The trim removed 10 bases at V and 4 bases at J, leaving 9 bases unmatched. Germline CDR1 is MDHEN and CDR2 is SYDVKM. The length of the CDR3 is 14 residues. Written as DNA, the CDR3 is TGTGCCACTAAGGGACAGGTGAATTACAATGAGCAGTTCTTC. Its translation is CATKGQVNYNEQFF.

Only a few counts were recorded for this clonotype. The chain is built from TRBV20-1 and TRBJ2-7, with TRBD1 identical over 8 bases. Looked up from germline, CDR1 is DFQATT and CDR2 is SNEGSKA (reference sequence). This CDR3 has 13 amino acids. Here the CDR3 reads CSPRDRTSYEQYF. In DNA form, the CDR3 reads TGCAGCCCCCGGGACAGGACATCCTACGAGCAGTACTTC.

This clonotype was recorded many times. The chain couples TRBV11-2 to TRBJ2-2, with TRBD1 identical over 9 bases. CDR3 length: 18 residues. From germline, CDR1 is SGHAT and CDR2 FQNNGV. Losses at the gene ends were 5 bases for V and 1 base for J; bases not matched to a gene: 11. Here the CDR3 DNA reads TGTGCCAGCAGCCTCCGGGACAGGGCACTGGTGAACACCGGGGAGCTGTTTTTT. Its protein is CASSLRDRALVNTGELFF. Variable domain in full (rest from reference TRBV11-2 and TRBJ2-2): EAGVAQSPRYKIIEKRQSVAFWCNPISGHATLYWYQQILGQGPKLLIQFQNNGVVDDSQLPKDRFSAERLKGVDSTLKIQPAKLEDSAVYLCASSLRDRALVNTGELFFGEGSRLTVL.

CDR3 sequence: CASSQRPTSGTDTQYF. CDR3 in DNA: TGCGCCAGCAGCCAAAGGCCCACTAGCGGCACAGATACGCAGTATTTT. The chain recombines TRBV4-1 with TRBJ2-3; TRBD2 aligns across 7 bases. With V trimmed by 2 bases and J by 1 base, 6 bases remained unmatched. This CDR3 is built from 16 residues. Germline assignment: CDR1 MGHRA and CDR2 YSYEKL.

This clonotype has ten or more counts. V gene TRBV20-1 combines with J gene TRBJ1-6, with D uncertain. CDR3 length equals 14 residues. The ends were cut back, 1 base at V and 6 bases at J, with 10 bases in the middle. Germline lookup yields CDR1 DFQATT and CDR2 SNEGSKA (reference sequence). The CDR3 region is CSARVQRPNSPLHF. As DNA, the CDR3 is TGCAGTGCTAGAGTACAGAGACCTAATTCACCCCTCCACTTT.

The genes are TRBV7-2 and TRBJ2-5; 7 bases are shared with TRBD1. Unmatched junction bases numbered 7, after V lost 7 bases and J lost 2 bases. The CDR3 spans 14 residues. Germline V gives CDR1 SGHTA, CDR2 FQGNSA. CDR3 region: CASNRQGWQETQYF. DNA of the CDR3: TGTGCCAGCAACCGACAGGGATGGCAAGAGACCCAGTACTTC. Looking up the rest from reference TRBV7-2 and TRBJ2-5 gives the full variable domain: GAGVSQSPSNKVTEKGKDVELRCDPISGHTALYWYRQSLGQGLEFLIYFQGNSAPDKSGLPSDRFSAERTGGSVSTLTIQRTQQEDSAVYLCASNRQGWQETQYFGPGTRLLVL.

The chain links TRBV25-1 to TRBJ1-1; D gene uncertain. The germline V and J ends were trimmed by 10 bases and 5 bases, with 14 bases remaining between them. The CDR3 loop spans 12 amino acids. The germline CDR1 and CDR2 sequences are MGHDK and SYGVNS. The CDR3 coding sequence is TGTGCCACCGTAGGTTATGGGACTGAAGCTTTCTTT. Residues: CATVGYGTEAFF.

The chain employs TRBV19 and TRBJ2-7; TRBD2 matches at 9 bases. Germline V CDR1 and CDR2: LNHDA, SQIVND (reference sequence). V was clipped by 6 bases and J by 0 bases; unmatched bases: 12. This CDR3 is 17 amino acids long. Written as DNA, the CDR3 is TGTGCCAGTAGCTCACTTTGGACTAGCGTTAGCTCCTACGAGCAGTACTTC. Its translation is CASSSLWTSVSSYEQYF.

At least ten counts were recorded for this clonotype. The CDR3 spells CASSTGQDYEQYF. The CDR3 DNA follows: TGTGCCAGCAGTACGGGACAGGACTACGAGCAGTACTTC. This chain uses TRBV27 with TRBJ2-7; TRBD1 matches 8 bases. CDR1 MNHEY and CDR2 SMNVEV come from the germline V gene (reference sequence). The V gene end was trimmed by 5 bases and the J gene end by 3 bases; junction bases not matched to a gene: 3. The CDR3 is made up of 13 amino acids.

This clonotype was seen only a few times. V gene TRBV2 combines with J gene TRBJ1-1, with 9 bases aligning to TRBD1. J lost 1 base, V lost 4 bases, and 4 bases had no gene match. This CDR3 has 15 residues. The germline CDR1 and CDR2 sequences are SNHLY and FYNNEI. CDR3 amino acids: CASSGTGVPNTEAFF. In DNA form, the CDR3 reads TGTGCCAGCAGTGGGACAGGGGTACCGAACACTGAAGCTTTCTTT. Full variable domain (missing parts from reference TRBV2 and TRBJ1-1): EPEVTQTPSHQVTQMGQEVILRCVPISNHLYFYWYRQILGQKVEFLVSFYNNEISEKSEIFDDQFSVERPDGSNFTLKIRSTKLEDSAMYFCASSGTGVPNTEAFFGQGTRLTVV.

This clonotype was seen many times. The chain is built from TRBV27 and TRBJ2-7; no clear D gene. The V and J ends lost 5 bases and 1 base respectively, with 9 bases between them. In germline, CDR1 is MNHEY, CDR2 SMNVEV (reference sequence). This CDR3 spans 13 amino acids. The CDR3 bases are TGTGCCAGCAGTCAAAGGGCATCCTACGAGCAGTACTTC. Its protein product is CASSQRASYEQYF.

The chain combines TRBV20-1 with TRBJ2-3; D gene ambiguous. Trimming shortened V by 6 bases and J by 5 bases, and 3 bases separated the two germline ends. The length of the CDR3 is 9 residues. From germline, CDR1 is DFQATT and CDR2 SNEGSKA (reference sequence). The CDR3 region is CSAGDTQYF. The CDR3 coding sequence is TGCAGTGCCGGAGATACGCAGTATTTT.

Only a few counts were recorded for this clonotype. This chain uses TRBV7-9 with TRBJ2-5; 7 bases are a match to TRBD1. V shed 6 bases, J shed 2 bases, and the junction held 12 bases outside the gene matches. The CDR3 length is 16 residues. The V gene's germline CDR1 is SEHNR and CDR2 FQNEAQ (reference sequence). CDR3 sequence: CASRSLWTGDQETQYF. The CDR3, as DNA: TGTGCCAGCAGATCCCTTTGGACAGGAGATCAAGAGACCCAGTACTTC.

This clonotype was counted only a few times. V usage is TRBV3-1 and J usage is TRBJ1-2, with no clear D. Germline lookup yields CDR1 LGHDT and CDR2 YNNKEL (reference sequence). The CDR3 totals 14 residues. V lost 1 base and J 4 bases, leaving 10 bases between the germline ends. CDR3 nucleotide sequence: TGTGCCAGCAGCCAAGCAGGAATCGGCTATGGCTACACCTTC. As protein: CASSQAGIGYGYTF.

The V gene is TRBV18, the J gene TRBJ1-1; TRBD1 matches 8 bases. Germline-derived CDR1 and CDR2 are KGHSH and LQKENI. This CDR3 has 15 amino acids. J was trimmed by 5 bases and V by 5 bases; bases with no gene match: 10. For the CDR3, the DNA is TGTGCCAGCTCAGAGGGACAGGTCAAAGGGACTGAAGCTTTCTTT. This gives the protein CASSEGQVKGTEAFF.

A few counts support this clonotype. J is TRBJ1-1 and V is TRBV5-1, with TRBD1 matching over 7 bases. Germline trimming cut 0 bases from V and 2 bases from J; bases unmatched to any gene: 7. The CDR3 loop spans 16 amino acids. The germline V gene has CDR1 SGHRS and CDR2 YFSETQ. The CDR3 DNA follows: TGCGCCAGCAGCTTGGAGTTAAGGGGGCGAAACACTGAAGCTTTCTTT. It codes for CASSLELRGRNTEAFF.